This T cell receptor (beta chain) was captured by sequencing in a study of cytomegalovirus exposure and HLA in healthy donors. Study overall: Earlier, 150 million to 200 million T cells were analyzed, and some 120 million unique TCR beta sequences were found among them.

The CDR3 is 15 amino acids. Germline V gives CDR1 LNHDA, CDR2 SQIVND (reference sequence). J lost 4 bases, V lost 3 bases, and 8 bases had no gene match. PCR amplification relied on 60 Vbeta primers (plus 13 Jbeta primers). The repertoire was sequenced with immunoSEQ multiplex PCR; TCRdb's copy has only in-frame clones and lacks some. Among some 170,000 clones listed, about four fifths were seen once. With regard to this clone: Its antigen remains unidentified.

Points from the study as a whole: Among TCR beta chains of equal frequency, HLA-associated ones were more clonally expanded in a later analysis.

The V and J genes are TRBV19 and TRBJ1-1, with 7 bases that match TRBD1. The specimen sequenced was PBMCs. This TCR was sampled from a woman under 30 in good health and CMV-seropositive. The DNA of the CDR3 is TGTGCCAGTAGTATCACAGGGGTGGGCCGCACTGAAGCTTTCTTT. Protein: CASSITGVGRTEAFF.